These T cell receptor beta chains were read from a single sample in a study of blood T cell repertoires in COVID-19. Libraries were prepared by immunoSEQ multiplex PCR; TCRdb keeps only in-frame clonotypes and omits some of them. In the table there are 250,000 or so clones, less than 90% of which are singletons. Sequences were obtained from peripheral blood. The receptors were sampled from a man aged 55-75 years with acute or convalescent COVID-19. Both conserved end residues are part of each CDR3. A D gene is named only where the DNA matches it firmly. The size entry is marked missing in some rows and otherwise reads once, few, many or a size class.

D	V	size	J	DNA	CDR3
TRBD1	TRBV2	.	TRBJ1-4	TGTGCCAGCAGTACTGACAGGGGGCAAGTTGAAAAACTGTTTTTT	CASSTDRGQVEKLFF
.	TRBV6-5	.	TRBJ2-7	TGTGCCAGCAGTTACTGGGGCCAGGGGGGAGCGGACGAGCAGTACTTC	CASSYWGQGGADEQYF
.	TRBV2	few	TRBJ1-5	TGTGCCAGCGGCTCGAGGCCAATGGTCCAGCATTTT	CASGSRPMVQHF
TRBD1	TRBV10-3	.	TRBJ2-1	TGTGCCATCAGTTCCGGGACAGGAGAAGACAATGAGCAGTTCTTC	CAISSGTGEDNEQFF
TRBD1	TRBV6-5	.	TRBJ2-3	TGTGCCAGCAGACAACAGGGGGCACCTGGCGATACGCAGTATTTT	CASRQQGAPGDTQYF
TRBD1	TRBV19	.	TRBJ2-2	TGTGCCAGTAGTATAGACTTTCGGGACAGGGTATCGGGGTACACCGGGGAGCTGTTTTTT	CASSIDFRDRVSGYTGELFF
.	TRBV12-5	.	TRBJ2-5	TGTGCTAGTGGTTTGGGGACTTGGCAGACCCAGTACTTC	CASGLGTWQTQYF
.	TRBV29-1	few	TRBJ1-3	TGCAGCGTTGAAGGGGTGAGCGGCTCTGGAAACACCATATATTTT	CSVEGVSGSGNTIYF
.	TRBV4-1	.	TRBJ1-6	TGCGCCAGCAGCCAAGAAAGGGCCGGGGGTTCACCCCTCCACTTT	CASSQERAGGSPLHF
.	TRBV21-1	.	TRBJ2-2	TGTGCCAGCAGCAAAAAGACTAGCAACAACACCGGGGAGCTGTTTTTT	CASSKKTSNNTGELFF
.	TRBV18	few	TRBJ1-2	TGTGCCAGCTCACCACTCTCAGGCCTTCCCCGGGGTGGCTACACCTTC	CASSPLSGLPRGGYTF
TRBD2	TRBV10-3	.	TRBJ2-5	TGTGCCATCAGTGTGGGCCTAGCGGGAAACGGAGAGACCCAGTACTTC	CAISVGLAGNGETQYF
TRBD2	TRBV18	.	TRBJ2-7	TGTGCCAGCTCGCCTAGGTCGGGACTAGCGGGAGAGGGCGAGCAGTACTTC	CASSPRSGLAGEGEQYF
.	TRBV7-5	.	TRBJ2-2	TGTGCCAGAAGCTCAGTTTTTAAAGCGGGGGCGGCCACCGGGGAGCTGTTTTTT	CARSSVFKAGAATGELFF
.	TRBV7-6	.	TRBJ1-2	TGTGCCAGCAGCGACATCCAGGGAAAGGTCTATGGCTACACCTTC	CASSDIQGKVYGYTF
TRBD2	TRBV24-1	.	TRBJ2-3	TGTGCCACCAGTGGGGGGGGGACAGATACGCAGTATTTT	CATSGGGTDTQYF
.	TRBV7-9	.	TRBJ1-2	TGTGCCAGCAGCTTAGCGGGGACACCGGGGAACTATGGCTACACCTTC	CASSLAGTPGNYGYTF
.	TRBV28	.	TRBJ2-1	TGTGCCAGCAGTTTTAGCACACCTTACTACAATGAGCAGTTCTTC	CASSFSTPYYNEQFF
.	TRBV27	.	TRBJ1-2	TGTGCCAGCAGTTTACTCCGTACGGAGAAATATGGCTACACCTTC	CASSLLRTEKYGYTF
.	TRBV28	.	TRBJ1-5	TGTGCCAGCAGTTTCGGTTGGGGGCCGAACAATCAGCCCCAGCATTTT	CASSFGWGPNNQPQHF
.	TRBV29-1	.	TRBJ2-5	TGCAGCGTTGTCCACCAAGGGGGTACAGGCCAAGAGACCCAGTACTTC	CSVVHQGGTGQETQYF
TRBD2	TRBV28	.	TRBJ2-1	TGTGCCACCCTCCCCGGGACTAGCGGAAACAATGAGCAGTTCTTC	CATLPGTSGNNEQFF
.	TRBV30	.	TRBJ2-2	TGTGCTTTACAGGGAACCGGGGAGCTGTTTTTT	CALQGTGELFF
.	TRBV10-3	.	TRBJ1-2	TGTGCCATCAGTGAGTCTCGCCGGAGTTACTTC	CAISESRRSYF
TRBD1	TRBV7-3	few	TRBJ1-2	TGTGCCAGCAGCAAATCAGGGACAGTGCGCTATGGCTACACCTTC	CASSKSGTVRYGYTF